This record looks at one TCR beta chain sequence and its context. Its matching antigen is unknown. This sample is drawn from a study of memory CD4+ T cells and cytomegalovirus serostatus. V was shortened by 0 bases and J by 8 bases, with 12 bases between the two germline ends. CDR1 and CDR2 from the germline V gene are SGDLS and YYNGEE. The CDR3 is made up of 15 amino acids. Findings and limits, study-wide: Of around 160 reported CMV TCRbeta sequences, around 63 were found in memory CD4+ repertoires.

The sort gate was single viable CD3+CD4+CD8-CD45RO+ cells for memory CD4+ T cells. CD4+ T cells were isolated by positive magnetic selection. Clones were sequenced by immunoSEQ multiplex PCR, and TCRdb holds only the in-frame ones, with some missing. This table has tens of thousands of clones, around four fifths appearing once. The sequenced material came from memory CD4+ T cells from blood. The clonotype comes from an adult in good health and CMV-seropositive. The chain is built from TRBV9 and TRBJ1-6; D is unresolved. The CDR3 protein is CASSVEAGIDSPLHF. The CDR3 nucleotides read TGTGCCAGCAGCGTAGAGGCCGGGATCGATTCACCCCTCCACTTT.